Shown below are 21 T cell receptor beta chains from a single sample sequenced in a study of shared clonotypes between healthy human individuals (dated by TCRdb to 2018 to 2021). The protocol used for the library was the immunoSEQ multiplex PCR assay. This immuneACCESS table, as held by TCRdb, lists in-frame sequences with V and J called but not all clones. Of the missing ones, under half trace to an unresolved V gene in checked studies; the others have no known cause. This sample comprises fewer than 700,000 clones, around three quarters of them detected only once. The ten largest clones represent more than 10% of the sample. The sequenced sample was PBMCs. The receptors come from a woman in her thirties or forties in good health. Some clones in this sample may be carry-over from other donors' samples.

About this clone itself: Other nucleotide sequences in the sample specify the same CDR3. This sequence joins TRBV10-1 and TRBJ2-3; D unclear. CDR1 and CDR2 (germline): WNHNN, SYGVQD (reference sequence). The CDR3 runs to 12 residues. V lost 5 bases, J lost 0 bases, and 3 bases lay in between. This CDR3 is CASSRSTDTQYF. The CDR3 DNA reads TGCGCCAGCAGTAGGAGCACAGATACGCAGTATTTT.

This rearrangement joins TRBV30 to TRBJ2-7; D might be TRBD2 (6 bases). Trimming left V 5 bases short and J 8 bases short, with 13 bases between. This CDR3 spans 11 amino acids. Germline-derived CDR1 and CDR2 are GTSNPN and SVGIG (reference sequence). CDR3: CAWVAGGKQYF. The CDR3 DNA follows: TGTGCCTGGGTAGCCGGGGGAAAGCAGTACTTC.

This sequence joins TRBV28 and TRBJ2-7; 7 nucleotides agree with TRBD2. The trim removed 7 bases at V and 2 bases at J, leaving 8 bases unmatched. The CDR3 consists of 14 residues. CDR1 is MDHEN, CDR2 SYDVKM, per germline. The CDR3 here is CASTPPGGAYEQYF. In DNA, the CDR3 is TGTGCCAGCACCCCACCGGGGGGAGCCTACGAGCAGTACTTC.

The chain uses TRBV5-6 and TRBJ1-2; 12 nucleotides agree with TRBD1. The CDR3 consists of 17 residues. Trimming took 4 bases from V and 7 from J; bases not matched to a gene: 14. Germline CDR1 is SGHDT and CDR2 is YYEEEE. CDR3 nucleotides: TGTGCCAGCAGCCCCGGGACAGGGGGCAGTGTGTTAAGTGGCTACACCTTC. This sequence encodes CASSPGTGGSVLSGYTF.

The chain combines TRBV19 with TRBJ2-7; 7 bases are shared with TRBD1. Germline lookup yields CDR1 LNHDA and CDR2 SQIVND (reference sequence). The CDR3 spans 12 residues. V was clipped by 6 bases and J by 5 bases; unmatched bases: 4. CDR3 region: CASSPDRDEQYF. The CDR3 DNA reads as TGTGCCAGTAGCCCCGACAGGGACGAGCAGTACTTC.

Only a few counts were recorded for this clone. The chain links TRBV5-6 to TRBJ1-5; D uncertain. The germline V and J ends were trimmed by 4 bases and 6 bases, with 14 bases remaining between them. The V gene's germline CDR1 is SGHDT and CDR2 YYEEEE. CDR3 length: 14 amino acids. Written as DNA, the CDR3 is TGTGCCAGCAGCACGGCGGGTTCGGGTCAGCCCCAGCATTTT. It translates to CASSTAGSGQPQHF. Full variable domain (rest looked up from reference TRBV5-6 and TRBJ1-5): DAGVTQSPTHLIKTRGQQVTLRCSPKSGHDTVSWYQQALGQGPQFIFQYYEEEERQRGNFPDRFSGHQFPNYSSELNVNALLLGDSALYLCASSTAGSGQPQHFGDGTRLSIL.

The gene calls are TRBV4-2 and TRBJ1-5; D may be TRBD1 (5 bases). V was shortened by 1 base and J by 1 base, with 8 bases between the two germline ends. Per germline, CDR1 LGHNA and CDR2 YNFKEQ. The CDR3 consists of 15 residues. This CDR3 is CASSQGRDSNQPQHF. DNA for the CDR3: TGTGCCAGCAGCCAAGGGCGGGACAGCAATCAGCCCCAGCATTTT.

CDR3 bases: TGTGCCAGCAGCTTGGGCCAGCTTTCCTACGAGCAGTACTTC. This sequence encodes CASSLGQLSYEQYF. This rearrangement joins TRBV5-4 to TRBJ2-7; D is undetermined. The V and J ends lost 0 bases and 1 base respectively, with 8 bases between them. The CDR3 has 14 amino acids. Germline lookup yields CDR1 SGHNT and CDR2 YYREEE (reference sequence).

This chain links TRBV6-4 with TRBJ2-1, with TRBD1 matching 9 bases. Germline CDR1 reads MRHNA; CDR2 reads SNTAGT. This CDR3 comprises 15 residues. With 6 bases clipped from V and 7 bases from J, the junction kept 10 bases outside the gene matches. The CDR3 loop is CASSRQGDAENEQFF. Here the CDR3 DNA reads TGTGCCAGCAGCCGACAGGGGGACGCGGAGAATGAGCAGTTCTTC.

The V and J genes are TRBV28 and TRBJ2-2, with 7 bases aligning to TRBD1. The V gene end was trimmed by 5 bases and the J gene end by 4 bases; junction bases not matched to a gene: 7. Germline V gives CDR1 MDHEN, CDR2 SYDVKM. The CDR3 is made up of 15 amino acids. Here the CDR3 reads CASSRVQGTTGELFF. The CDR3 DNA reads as TGTGCCAGCAGTCGTGTACAGGGGACCACCGGGGAGCTGTTTTTT. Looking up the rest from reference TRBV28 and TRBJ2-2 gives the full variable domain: DVKVTQSSRYLVKRTGEKVFLECVQDMDHENMFWYRQDPGLGLRLIYFSYDVKMKEKGDIPEGYSVSREKKERFSLILESASTNQTSMYLCASSRVQGTTGELFFGEGSRLTVL.

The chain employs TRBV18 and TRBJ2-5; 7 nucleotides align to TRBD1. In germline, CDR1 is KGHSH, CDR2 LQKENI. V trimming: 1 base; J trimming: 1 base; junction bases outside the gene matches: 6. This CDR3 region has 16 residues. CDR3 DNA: TGTGCCAGCTCACCACAATCGGGGACAGCCCAAGAGACCCAGTACTTC. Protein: CASSPQSGTAQETQYF.

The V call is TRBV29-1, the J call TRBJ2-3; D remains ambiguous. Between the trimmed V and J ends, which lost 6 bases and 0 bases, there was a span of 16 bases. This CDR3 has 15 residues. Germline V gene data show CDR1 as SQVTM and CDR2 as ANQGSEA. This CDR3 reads CSVPKGSGSTDTQYF. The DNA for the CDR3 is TGCAGCGTGCCCAAAGGGTCTGGGAGCACAGATACGCAGTATTTT.

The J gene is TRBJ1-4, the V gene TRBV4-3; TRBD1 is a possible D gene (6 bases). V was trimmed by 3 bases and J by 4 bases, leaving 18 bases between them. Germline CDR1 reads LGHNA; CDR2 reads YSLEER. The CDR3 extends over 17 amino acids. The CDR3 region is CASSQSVRGASNEKLFF. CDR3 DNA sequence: TGCGCCAGCAGCCAGTCGGTTCGGGGGGCTAGTAATGAAAAACTGTTTTTT.

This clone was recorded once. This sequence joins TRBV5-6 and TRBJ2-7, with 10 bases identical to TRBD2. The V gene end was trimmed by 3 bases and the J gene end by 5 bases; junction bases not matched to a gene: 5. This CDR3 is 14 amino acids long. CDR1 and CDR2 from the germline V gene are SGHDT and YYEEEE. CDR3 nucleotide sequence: TGTGCCAGCAGCTCGACCGGGACTAGCGACGAGCAGTACTTC. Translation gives CASSSTGTSDEQYF.

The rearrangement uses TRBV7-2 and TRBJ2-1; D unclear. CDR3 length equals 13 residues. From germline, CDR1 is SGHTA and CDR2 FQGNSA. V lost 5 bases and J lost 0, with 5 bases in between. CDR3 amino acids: CASSPRSYNEQFF. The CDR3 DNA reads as TGTGCCAGCAGCCCACGCTCCTACAATGAGCAGTTCTTC.

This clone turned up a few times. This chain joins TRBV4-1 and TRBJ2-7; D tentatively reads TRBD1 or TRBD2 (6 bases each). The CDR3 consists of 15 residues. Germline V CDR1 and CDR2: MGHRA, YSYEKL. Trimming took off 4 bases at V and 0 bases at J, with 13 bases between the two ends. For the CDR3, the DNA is TGCGCCAGCAGCCGGAGGGACATCCCCTCCTACGAGCAGTACTTC. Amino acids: CASSRRDIPSYEQYF.

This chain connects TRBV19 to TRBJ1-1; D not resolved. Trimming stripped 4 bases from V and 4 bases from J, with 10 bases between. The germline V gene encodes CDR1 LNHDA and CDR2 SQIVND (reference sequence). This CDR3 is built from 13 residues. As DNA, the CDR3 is TGTGCCAGTAGTAACGGACTGGGCACTGAAGCTTTCTTT. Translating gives CASSNGLGTEAFF.

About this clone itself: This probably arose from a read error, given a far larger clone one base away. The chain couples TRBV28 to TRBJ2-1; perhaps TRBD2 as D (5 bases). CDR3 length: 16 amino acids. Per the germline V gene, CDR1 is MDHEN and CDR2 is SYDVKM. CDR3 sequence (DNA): TGTGCCAGCAGTTACCCTCACGGAGGTTCCTACAGTGAGCAGTTCTTC. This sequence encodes CASSYPHGGSYSEQFF.

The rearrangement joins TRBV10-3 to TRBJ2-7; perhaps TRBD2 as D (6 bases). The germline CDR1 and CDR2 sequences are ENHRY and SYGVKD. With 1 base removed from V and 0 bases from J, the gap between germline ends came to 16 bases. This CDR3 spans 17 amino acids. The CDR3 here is CAISEYGGAISSYEQYF. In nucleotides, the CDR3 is TGTGCCATCAGTGAGTACGGGGGTGCCATAAGCTCCTACGAGCAGTACTTC.

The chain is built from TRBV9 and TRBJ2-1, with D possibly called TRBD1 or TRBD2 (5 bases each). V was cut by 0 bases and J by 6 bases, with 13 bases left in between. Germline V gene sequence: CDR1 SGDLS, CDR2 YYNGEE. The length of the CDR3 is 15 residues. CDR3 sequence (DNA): TGTGCCAGCAGCGTAGCTGGGGGAGCCGGCAATGAGCAGTTCTTC. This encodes CASSVAGGAGNEQFF. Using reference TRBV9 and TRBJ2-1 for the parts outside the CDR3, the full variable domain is DSGVTQTPKHLITATGQRVTLRCSPRSGDLSVYWYQQSLDQGLQFLIQYYNGEERAKGNILERFSAQQFPDLHSELNLSSLELGDSALYFCASSVAGGAGNEQFFGPGTRLTVL.

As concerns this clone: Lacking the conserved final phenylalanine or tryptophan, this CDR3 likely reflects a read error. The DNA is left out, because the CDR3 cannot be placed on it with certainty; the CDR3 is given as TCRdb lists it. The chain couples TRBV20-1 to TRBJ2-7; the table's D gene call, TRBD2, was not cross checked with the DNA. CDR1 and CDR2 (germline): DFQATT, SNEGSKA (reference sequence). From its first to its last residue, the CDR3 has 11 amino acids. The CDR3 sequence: CSARDGGRMII.